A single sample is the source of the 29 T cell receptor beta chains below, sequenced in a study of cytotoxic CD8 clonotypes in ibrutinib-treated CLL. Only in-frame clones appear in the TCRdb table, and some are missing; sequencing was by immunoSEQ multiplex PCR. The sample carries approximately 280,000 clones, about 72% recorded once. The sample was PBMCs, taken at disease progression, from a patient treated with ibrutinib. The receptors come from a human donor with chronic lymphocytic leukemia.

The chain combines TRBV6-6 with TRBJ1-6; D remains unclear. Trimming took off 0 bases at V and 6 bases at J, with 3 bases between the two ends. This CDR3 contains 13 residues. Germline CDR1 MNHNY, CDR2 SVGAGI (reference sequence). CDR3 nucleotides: TGTGCCAGCAGTTACTCGACTAATTCACCCCTCCACTTT. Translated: CASSYSTNSPLHF.

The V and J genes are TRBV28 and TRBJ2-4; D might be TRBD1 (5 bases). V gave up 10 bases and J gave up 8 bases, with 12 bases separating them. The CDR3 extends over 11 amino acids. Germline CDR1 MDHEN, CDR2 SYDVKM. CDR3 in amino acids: CATNQGYIQYF. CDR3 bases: TGTGCCACAAACCAGGGTTACATTCAGTACTTC.

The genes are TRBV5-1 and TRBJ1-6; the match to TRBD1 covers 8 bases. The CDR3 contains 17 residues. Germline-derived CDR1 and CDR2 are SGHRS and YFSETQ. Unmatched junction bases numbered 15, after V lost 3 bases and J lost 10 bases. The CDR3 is CASSWGQVPYPVSPLHF. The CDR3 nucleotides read TGCGCCAGCAGCTGGGGACAGGTCCCCTATCCAGTATCACCCCTCCACTTT.

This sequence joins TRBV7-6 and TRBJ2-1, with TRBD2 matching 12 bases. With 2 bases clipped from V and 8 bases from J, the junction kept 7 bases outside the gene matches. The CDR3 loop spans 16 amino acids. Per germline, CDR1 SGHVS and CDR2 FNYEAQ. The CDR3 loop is CASSLRLAGGPYEQFF. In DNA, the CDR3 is TGTGCCAGCAGCTTACGGCTAGCGGGGGGGCCCTATGAGCAGTTCTTC.

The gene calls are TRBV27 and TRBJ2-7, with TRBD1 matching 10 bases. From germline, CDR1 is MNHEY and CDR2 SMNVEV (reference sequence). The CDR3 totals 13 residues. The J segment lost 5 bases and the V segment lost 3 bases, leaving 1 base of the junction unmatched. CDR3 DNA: TGTGCCAGCAGTTTGACAGGGGGCCACGAGCAGTACTTC. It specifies CASSLTGGHEQYF.

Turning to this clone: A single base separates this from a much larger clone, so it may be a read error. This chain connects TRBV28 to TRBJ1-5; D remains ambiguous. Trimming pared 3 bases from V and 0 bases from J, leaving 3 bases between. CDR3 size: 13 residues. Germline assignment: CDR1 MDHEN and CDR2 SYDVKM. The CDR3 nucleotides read TGTGCCAGCAGTTTCTTTAGCAATCAGCCCCAGCATTTT. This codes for CASSFFSNQPQHF. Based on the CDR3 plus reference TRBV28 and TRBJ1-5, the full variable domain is DVKVTQSSRYLVKRTGEKVFLECVQDMDHENMFWYRQDPGLGLRLIYFSYDVKMKEKGDIPEGYSVSREKKERFSLILESASTNQTSMYLCASSFFSNQPQHFGDGTRLSIL.

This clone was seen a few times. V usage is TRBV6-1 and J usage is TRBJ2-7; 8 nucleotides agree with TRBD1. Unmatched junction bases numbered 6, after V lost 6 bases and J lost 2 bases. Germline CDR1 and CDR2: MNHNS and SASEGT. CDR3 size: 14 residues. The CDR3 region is CASRAGTGAYEQYF. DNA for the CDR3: TGTGCCAGCAGAGCCGGGACAGGCGCCTACGAGCAGTACTTC.

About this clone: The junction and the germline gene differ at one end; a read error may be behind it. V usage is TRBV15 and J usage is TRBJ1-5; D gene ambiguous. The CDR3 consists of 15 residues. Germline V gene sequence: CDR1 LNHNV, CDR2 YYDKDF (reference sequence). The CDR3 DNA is TGTGCCACCAGCGGAGAGACTTATAGCAATCAGCCCCAGCATTTT. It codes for CATSGETYSNQPQHF.

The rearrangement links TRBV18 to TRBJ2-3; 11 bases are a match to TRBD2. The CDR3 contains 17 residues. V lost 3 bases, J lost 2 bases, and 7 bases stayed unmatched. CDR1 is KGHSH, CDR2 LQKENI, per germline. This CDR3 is CASSPTTSGGSTDTQYF. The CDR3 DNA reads TGTGCCAGCTCACCGACTACTAGCGGGGGCTCCACAGATACGCAGTATTTT. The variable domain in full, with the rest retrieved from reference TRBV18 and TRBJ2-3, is NAGVMQNPRHLVRRRGQEARLRCSPMKGHSHVYWYRQLPEEGLKFMVYLQKENIIDESGMPKERFSAEFPKEGPSILRIQQVVRGDSAAYFCASSPTTSGGSTDTQYFGPGTRLTVL.

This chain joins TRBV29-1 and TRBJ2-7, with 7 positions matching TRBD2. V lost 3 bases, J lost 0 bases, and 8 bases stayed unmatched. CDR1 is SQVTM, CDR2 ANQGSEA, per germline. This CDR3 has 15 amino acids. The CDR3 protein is CSVDQRGGTSYEQYF. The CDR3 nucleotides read TGCAGCGTTGACCAGCGGGGAGGGACCTCCTACGAGCAGTACTTC.

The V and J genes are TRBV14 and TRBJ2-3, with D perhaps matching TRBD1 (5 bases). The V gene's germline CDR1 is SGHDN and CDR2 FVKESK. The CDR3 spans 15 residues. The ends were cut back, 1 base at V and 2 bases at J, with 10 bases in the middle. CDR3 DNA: TGTGCCAGCAGCCAAGCAGGGCAGACCACAGATACGCAGTATTTT. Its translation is CASSQAGQTTDTQYF.

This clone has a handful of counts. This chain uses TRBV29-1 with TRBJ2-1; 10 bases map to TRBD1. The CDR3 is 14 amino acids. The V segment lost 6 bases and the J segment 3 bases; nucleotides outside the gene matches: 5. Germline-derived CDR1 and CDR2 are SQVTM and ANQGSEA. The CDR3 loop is CSVADRGNYNEQFF. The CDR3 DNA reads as TGCAGCGTGGCGGACAGGGGGAACTACAATGAGCAGTTCTTC.

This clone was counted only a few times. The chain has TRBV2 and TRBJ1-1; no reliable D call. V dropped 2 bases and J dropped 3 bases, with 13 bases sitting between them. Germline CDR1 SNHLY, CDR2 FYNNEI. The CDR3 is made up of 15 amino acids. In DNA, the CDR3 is TGTGCCAGCAGTGAAAGGGCCTCCCGGGACACTGAAGCTTTCTTT. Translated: CASSERASRDTEAFF.

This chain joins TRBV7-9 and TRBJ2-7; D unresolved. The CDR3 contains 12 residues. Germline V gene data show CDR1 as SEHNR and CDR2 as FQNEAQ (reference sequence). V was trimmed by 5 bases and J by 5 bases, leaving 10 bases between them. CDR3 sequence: CASSLGANEQYF. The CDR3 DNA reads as TGTGCCAGCAGCCTCGGCGCAAACGAGCAGTACTTC.

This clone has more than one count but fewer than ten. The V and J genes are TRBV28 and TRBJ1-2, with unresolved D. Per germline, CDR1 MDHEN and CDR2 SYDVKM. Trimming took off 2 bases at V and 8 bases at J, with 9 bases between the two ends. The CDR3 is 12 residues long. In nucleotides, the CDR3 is TGTGCCAGCAGTTTACGAGTGGGAGGCTACACCTTC. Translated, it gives CASSLRVGGYTF.

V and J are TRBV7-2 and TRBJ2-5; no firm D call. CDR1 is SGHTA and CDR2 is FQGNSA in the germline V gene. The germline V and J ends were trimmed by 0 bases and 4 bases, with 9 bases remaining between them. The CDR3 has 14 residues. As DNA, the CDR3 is TGTGCCAGCAGCTTAGCCAGCTGGACAGAGACCCAGTACTTC. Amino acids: CASSLASWTETQYF. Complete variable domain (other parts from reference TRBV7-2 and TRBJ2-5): GAGVSQSPSNKVTEKGKDVELRCDPISGHTALYWYRQSLGQGLEFLIYFQGNSAPDKSGLPSDRFSAERTGGSVSTLTIQRTQQEDSAVYLCASSLASWTETQYFGPGTRLLVL.

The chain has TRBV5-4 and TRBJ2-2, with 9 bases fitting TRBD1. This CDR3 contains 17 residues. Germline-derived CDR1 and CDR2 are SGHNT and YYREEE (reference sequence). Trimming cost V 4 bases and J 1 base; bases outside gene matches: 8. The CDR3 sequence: CASSKKGTGRNTGELFF. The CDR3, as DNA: TGTGCCAGCAGCAAGAAAGGGACAGGGAGGAACACCGGGGAGCTGTTTTTT.

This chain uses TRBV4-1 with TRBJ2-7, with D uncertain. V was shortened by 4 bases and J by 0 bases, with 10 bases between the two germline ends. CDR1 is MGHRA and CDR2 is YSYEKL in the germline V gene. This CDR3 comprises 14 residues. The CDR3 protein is CASSPVVDSYEQYF. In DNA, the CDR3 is TGCGCCAGCAGCCCCGTCGTGGACTCCTACGAGCAGTACTTC.

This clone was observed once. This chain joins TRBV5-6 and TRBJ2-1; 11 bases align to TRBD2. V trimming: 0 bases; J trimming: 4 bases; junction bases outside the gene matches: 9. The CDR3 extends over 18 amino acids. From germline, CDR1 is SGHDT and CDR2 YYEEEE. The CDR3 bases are TGTGCCAGCAGCTTGGAGATAGCGGGGGGGTTGAAATACAATGAGCAGTTCTTC. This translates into CASSLEIAGGLKYNEQFF.

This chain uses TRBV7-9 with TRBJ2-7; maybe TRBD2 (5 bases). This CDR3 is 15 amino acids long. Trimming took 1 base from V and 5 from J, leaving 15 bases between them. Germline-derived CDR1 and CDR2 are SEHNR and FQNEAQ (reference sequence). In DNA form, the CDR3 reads TGTGCCAGCAGCTTAGAGTCTGGGTTGAGGGACGAGCAGTACTTC. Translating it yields CASSLESGLRDEQYF.

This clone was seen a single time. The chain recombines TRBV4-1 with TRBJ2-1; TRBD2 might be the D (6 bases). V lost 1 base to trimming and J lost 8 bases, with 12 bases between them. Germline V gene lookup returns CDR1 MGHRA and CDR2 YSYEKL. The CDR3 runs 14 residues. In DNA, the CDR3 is TGCGCCAGCAGCCAAGGGGACCGGGACTATGAGCAGTTCTTC. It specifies CASSQGDRDYEQFF.

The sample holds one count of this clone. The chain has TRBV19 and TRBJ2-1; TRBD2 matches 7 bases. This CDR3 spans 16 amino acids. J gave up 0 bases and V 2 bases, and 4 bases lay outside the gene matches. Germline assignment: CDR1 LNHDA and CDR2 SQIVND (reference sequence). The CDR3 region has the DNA TGTGCCAGTAGTATACTAGCGGCACGCTCCTACAATGAGCAGTTCTTC. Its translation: CASSILAARSYNEQFF.

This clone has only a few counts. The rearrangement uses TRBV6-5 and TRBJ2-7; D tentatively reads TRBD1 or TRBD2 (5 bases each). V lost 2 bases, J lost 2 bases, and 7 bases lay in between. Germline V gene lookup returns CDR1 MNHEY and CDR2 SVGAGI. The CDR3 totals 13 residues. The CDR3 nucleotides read TGTGCCAGCAGTTACACGGGGCCCTACGAGCAGTACTTC. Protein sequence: CASSYTGPYEQYF.

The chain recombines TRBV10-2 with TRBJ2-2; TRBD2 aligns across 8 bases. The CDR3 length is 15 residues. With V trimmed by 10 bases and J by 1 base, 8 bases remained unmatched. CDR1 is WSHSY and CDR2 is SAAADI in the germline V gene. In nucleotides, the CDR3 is TGCGCCACCAGATCCAGCGGGGGGAACACCGGGGAGCTGTTTTTT. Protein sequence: CATRSSGGNTGELFF.

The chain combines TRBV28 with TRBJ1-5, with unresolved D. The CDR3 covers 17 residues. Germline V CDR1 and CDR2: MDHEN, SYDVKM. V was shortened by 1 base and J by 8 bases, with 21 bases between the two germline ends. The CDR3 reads CASSLYRSPPAWEPQHF. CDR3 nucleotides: TGTGCCAGCAGTTTATACCGATCACCACCCGCTTGGGAGCCCCAGCATTTT.

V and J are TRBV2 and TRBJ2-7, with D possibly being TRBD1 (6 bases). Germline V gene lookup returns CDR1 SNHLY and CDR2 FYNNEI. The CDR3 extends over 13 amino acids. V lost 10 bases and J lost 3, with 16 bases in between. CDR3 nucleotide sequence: TGTGCCATCGCCCGGGACACCGACTACGAGCAGTACTTC. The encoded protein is CAIARDTDYEQYF.

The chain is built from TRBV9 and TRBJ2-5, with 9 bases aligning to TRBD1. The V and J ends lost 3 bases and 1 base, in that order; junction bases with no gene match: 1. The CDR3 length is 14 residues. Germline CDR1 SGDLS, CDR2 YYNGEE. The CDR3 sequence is CASSEGQGQETQYF. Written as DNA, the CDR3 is TGTGCCAGCAGCGAGGGACAGGGCCAAGAGACCCAGTACTTC.

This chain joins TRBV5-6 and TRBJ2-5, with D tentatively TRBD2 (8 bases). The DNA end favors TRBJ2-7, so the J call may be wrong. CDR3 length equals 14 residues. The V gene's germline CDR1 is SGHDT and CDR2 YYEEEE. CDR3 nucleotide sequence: TGTGCCAGTAGCGGGACAGCAAGGGGGGACGAGCAGTACTTC. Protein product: CASSGTARGDEQYF.

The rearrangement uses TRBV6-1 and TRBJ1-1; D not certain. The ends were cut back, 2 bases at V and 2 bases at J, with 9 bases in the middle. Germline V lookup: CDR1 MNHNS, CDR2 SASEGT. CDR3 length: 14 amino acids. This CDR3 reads CASSEWADNTEAFF. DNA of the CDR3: TGTGCCAGCAGTGAATGGGCAGATAACACTGAAGCTTTCTTT.